The clone carrying this TCR beta chain occurred a few times. Its antigen is unidentified. Production of TCR cDNA was by 5'RACE template switching, which also added a universal primer site and UMIs. TCRdb re-called the 5' RACE reads with MiXCR, one entry per CDR3 protein. The sample includes approximately 300,000 distinct CDR3 sequences, roughly 10% of them seen just once. Trimming took 5 bases from V and 2 from J; bases not matched to a gene: 11. Per germline, CDR1 SGHTA and CDR2 FQGNSA. The CDR3 runs to 17 residues. This entry belongs to a study of T cells after yellow fever vaccination. Study conclusions and caveats: Although the secondary response was weaker, it peaked faster, at day 5 versus 15. Abundant clonotypes (contaminants from the bulk population) could be present in FACS-sorted repertoires.

The J gene is TRBJ1-5, the V gene TRBV7-2; 8 bases fit TRBD1. The source is a man aged 18 to 30 who received the YFV17D yellow fever vaccine. The sample in question was CD4+ T cells sorted from PBMCs, obtained 45 days after the yellow fever booster vaccination. CDR3 region: CASSEGGAGGGNQPQHF. CDR3 DNA: TGTGCCAGCAGCGAAGGGGGGGCAGGGGGCGGCAATCAGCCCCAGCATTTT.